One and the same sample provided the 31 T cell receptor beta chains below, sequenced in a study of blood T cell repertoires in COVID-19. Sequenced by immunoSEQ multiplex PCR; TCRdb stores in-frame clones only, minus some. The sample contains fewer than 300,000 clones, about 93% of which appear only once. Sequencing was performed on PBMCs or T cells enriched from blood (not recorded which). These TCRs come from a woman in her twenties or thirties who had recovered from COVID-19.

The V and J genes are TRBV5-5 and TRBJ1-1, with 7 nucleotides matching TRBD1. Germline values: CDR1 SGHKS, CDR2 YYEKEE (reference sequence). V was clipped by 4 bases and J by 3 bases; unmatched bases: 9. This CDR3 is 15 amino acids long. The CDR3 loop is CASSLQGRLDTEAFF. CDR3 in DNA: TGTGCCAGCAGCCTACAGGGGCGCTTAGACACTGAAGCTTTCTTT.

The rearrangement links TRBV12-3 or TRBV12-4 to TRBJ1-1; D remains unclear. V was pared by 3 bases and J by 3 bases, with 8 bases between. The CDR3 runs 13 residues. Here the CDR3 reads CASSFNGDTEAFF. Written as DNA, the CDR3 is TGTGCCAGCAGTTTTAACGGAGACACTGAAGCTTTCTTT.

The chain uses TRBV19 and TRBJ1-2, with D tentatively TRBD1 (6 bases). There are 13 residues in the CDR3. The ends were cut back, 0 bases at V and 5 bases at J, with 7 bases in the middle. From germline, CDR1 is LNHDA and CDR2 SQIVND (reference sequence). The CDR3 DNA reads TGTGCCAGTAGTATAGAGGGGGCGTATGGCTACACCTTC. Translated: CASSIEGAYGYTF.

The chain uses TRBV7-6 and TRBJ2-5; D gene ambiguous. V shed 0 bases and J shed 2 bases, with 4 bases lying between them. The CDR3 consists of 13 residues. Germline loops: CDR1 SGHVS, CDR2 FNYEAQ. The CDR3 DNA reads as TGTGCCAGCAGCTTAGCGCTACAAGAGACCCAGTACTTC. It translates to CASSLALQETQYF.

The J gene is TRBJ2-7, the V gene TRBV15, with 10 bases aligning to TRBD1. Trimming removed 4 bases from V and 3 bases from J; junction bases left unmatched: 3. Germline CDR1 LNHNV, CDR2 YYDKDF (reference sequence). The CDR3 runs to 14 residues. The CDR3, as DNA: TGTGCCACCAGCATAGGACAGGGGGTCTACGAGCAGTACTTC. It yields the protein CATSIGQGVYEQYF.

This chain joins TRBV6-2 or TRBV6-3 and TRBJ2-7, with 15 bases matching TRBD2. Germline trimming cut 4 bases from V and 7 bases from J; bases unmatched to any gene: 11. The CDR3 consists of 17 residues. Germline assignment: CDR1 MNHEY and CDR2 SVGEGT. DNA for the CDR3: TGTGCCAGCAGTTCCCGGGTCTCTGGACTAGCGGGAGGGGAGCAGTACTTC. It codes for CASSSRVSGLAGGEQYF.

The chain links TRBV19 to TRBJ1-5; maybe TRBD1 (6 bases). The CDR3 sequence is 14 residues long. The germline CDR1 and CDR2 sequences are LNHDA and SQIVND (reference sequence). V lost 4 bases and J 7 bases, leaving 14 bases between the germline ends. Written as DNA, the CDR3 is TGTGCCAGTAGTACCACAGGGTTTAACCAGCCCCAGCATTTT. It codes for CASSTTGFNQPQHF.

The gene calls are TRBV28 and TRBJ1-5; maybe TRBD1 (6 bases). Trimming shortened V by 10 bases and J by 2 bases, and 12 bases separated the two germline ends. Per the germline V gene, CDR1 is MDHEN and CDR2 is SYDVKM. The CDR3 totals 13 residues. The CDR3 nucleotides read TGTGCCATCCTAGGGGGGGGCAATCAGCCCCAGCATTTT. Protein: CAILGGGNQPQHF.

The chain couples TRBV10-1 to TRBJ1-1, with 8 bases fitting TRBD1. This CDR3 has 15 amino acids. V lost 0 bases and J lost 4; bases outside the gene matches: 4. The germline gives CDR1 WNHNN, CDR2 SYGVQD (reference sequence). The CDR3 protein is CASSESTGAGTEAFF. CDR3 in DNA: TGCGCCAGCAGTGAGTCGACAGGGGCGGGCACTGAAGCTTTCTTT.

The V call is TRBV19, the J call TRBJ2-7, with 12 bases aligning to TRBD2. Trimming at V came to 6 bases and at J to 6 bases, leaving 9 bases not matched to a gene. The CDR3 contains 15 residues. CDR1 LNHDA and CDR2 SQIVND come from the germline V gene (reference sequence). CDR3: CASRGATSGRSEQYF. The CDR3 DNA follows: TGTGCCAGTAGGGGTGCGACTAGCGGGAGATCCGAGCAGTACTTC.

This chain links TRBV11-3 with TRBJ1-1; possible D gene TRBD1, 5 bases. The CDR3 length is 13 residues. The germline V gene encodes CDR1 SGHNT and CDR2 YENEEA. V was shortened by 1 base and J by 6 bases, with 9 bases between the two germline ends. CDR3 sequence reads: CASSLGPGSEAFF. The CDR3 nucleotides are TGTGCCAGCAGCTTAGGCCCAGGGTCTGAAGCTTTCTTT.

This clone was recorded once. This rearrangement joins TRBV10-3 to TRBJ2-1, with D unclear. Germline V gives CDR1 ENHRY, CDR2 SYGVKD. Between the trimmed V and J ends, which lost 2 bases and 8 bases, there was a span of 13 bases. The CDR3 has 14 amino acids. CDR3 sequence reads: CAISERQVNDEQFF. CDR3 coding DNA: TGTGCCATCAGTGAGCGCCAGGTCAATGATGAGCAGTTCTTC.

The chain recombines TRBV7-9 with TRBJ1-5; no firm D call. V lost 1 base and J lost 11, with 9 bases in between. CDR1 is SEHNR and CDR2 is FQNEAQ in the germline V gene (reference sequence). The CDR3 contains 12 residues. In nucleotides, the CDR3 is TGTGCCAGCAGCTTAGGGGCAGATACCCAGCATTTT. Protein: CASSLGADTQHF. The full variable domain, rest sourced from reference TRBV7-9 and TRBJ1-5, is DTGVSQNPRHKITKRGQNVTFRCDPISEHNRLYWYRQTLGQGPEFLTYFQNEAQLEKSRLLSDRFSAERPKGSFSTLEIQRTEQGDSAMYLCASSLGADTQHFGDGTRLSIL.

The CDR3 loop is CASSRTGPGEKLFF. CDR3 DNA sequence: TGTGCCAGCTCGAGGACAGGTCCGGGGGAAAAACTGTTTTTT. This chain uses TRBV5-6 with TRBJ1-4; 7 bases match TRBD1. The CDR3 covers 14 residues. Losses at the gene ends were 7 bases for V and 8 bases for J; bases not matched to a gene: 11. Germline CDR1 and CDR2: SGHDT and YYEEEE.

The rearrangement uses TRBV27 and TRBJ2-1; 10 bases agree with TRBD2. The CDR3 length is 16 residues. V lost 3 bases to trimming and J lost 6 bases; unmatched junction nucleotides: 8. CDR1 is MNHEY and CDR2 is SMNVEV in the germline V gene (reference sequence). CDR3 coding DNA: TGTGCCAGCAGTTTGCCAGCGGGAGGGCCTCGCAATGAGCAGTTCTTC. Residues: CASSLPAGGPRNEQFF.

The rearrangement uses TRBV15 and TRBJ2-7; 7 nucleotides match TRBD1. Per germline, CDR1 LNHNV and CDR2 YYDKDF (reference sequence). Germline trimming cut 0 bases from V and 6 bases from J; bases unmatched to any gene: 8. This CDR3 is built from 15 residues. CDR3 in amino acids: CATSRDISRQGEQYF. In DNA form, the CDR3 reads TGTGCCACCAGCAGAGATATATCCCGACAGGGCGAGCAGTACTTC.

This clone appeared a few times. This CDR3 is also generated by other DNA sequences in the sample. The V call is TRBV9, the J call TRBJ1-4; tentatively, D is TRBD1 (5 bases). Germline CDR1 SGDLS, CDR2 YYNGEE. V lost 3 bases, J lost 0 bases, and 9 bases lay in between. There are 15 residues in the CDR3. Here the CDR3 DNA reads TGTGCCAGCAGCGCAACAGGTGCAACTAATGAAAAACTGTTTTTT. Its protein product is CASSATGATNEKLFF.

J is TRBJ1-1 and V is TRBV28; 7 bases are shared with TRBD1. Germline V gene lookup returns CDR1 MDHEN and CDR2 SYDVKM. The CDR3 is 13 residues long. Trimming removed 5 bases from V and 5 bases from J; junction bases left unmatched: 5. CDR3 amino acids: CASSPGGRTEAFF. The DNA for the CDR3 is TGTGCCAGCAGTCCAGGGGGGAGGACTGAAGCTTTCTTT.

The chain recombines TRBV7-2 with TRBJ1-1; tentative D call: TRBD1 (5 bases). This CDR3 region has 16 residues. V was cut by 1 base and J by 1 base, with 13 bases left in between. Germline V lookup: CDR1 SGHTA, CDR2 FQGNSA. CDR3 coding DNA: TGTGCCAGCAGCTTAGTTGCTATGGGGGGGAACACTGAAGCTTTCTTT. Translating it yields CASSLVAMGGNTEAFF.

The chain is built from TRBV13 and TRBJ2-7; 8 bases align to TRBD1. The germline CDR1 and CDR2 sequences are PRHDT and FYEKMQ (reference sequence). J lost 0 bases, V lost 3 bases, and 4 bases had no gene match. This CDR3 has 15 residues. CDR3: CASSLGQASSYEQYF. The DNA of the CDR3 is TGTGCCAGCAGCTTGGGACAGGCGAGCTCCTACGAGCAGTACTTC. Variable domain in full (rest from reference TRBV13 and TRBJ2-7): AAGVIQSPRHLIKEKRETATLKCYPIPRHDTVYWYQQGPGQDPQFLISFYEKMQSDKGSIPDRFSAQQFSDYHSELNMSSLELGDSALYFCASSLGQASSYEQYFGPGTRLTVT.

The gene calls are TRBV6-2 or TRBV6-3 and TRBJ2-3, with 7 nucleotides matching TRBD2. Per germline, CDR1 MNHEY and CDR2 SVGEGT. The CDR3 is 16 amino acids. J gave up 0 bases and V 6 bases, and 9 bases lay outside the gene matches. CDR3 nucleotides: TGTGCCAGCAGCTTGAGGACTAGTCGAAGCACAGATACGCAGTATTTT. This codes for CASSLRTSRSTDTQYF.

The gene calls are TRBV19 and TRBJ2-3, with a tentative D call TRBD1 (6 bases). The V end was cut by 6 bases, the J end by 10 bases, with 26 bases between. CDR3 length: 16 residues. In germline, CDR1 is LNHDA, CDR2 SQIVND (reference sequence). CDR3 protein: CASSPPRGSPLGAQYF. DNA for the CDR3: TGTGCCAGTAGCCCCCCAAGGGGGAGTCCCCTGGGGGCGCAGTATTTT.

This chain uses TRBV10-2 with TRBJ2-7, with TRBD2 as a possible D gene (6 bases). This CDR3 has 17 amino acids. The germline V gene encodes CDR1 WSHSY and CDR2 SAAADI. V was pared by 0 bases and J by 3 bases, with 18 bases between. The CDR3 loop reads CASSESTGTPTFYEQYF. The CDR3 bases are TGCGCCAGCAGTGAGTCTACCGGGACTCCGACTTTCTACGAGCAGTACTTC.

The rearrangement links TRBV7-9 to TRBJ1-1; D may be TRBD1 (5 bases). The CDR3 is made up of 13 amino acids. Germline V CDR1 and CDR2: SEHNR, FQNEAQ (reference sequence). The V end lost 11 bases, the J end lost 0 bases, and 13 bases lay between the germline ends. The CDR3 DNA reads TGTGCCCTCGCGGGGGATGTGAACACTGAAGCTTTCTTT. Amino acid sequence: CALAGDVNTEAFF.

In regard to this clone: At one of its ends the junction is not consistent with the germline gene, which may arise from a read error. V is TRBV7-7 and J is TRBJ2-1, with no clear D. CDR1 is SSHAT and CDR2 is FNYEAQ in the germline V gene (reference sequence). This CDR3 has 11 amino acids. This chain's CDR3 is CASSHSREQFF. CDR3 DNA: TGTGCTAGCAGCCATAGCCGTGAGCAGTTCTTC.

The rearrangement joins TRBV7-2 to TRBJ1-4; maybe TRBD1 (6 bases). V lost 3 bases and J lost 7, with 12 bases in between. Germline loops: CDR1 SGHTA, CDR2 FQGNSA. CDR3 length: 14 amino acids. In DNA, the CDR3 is TGTGCCAGCAGCTTCGGGGGGCAGGTTGAAAAACTGTTTTTT. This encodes CASSFGGQVEKLFF.

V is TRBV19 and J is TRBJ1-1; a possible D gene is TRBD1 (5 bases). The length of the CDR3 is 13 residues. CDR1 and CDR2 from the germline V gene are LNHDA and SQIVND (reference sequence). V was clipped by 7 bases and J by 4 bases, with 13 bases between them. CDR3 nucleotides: TGTGCCAGTACCTGGCAGGGTGGCACTGAAGCTTTCTTT. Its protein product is CASTWQGGTEAFF.

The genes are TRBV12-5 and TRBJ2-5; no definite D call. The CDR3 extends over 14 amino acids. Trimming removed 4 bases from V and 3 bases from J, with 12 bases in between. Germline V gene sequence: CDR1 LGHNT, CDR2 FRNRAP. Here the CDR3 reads CASGSSPQEETQYF. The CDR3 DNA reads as TGTGCTAGTGGTTCGAGCCCTCAGGAAGAGACCCAGTACTTC.

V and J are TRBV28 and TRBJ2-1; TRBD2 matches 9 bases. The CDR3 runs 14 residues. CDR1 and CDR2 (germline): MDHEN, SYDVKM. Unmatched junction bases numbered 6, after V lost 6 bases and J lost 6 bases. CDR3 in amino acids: CASRGLAGPNEQFF. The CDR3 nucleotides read TGTGCCAGCAGGGGACTAGCTGGGCCCAATGAGCAGTTCTTC.

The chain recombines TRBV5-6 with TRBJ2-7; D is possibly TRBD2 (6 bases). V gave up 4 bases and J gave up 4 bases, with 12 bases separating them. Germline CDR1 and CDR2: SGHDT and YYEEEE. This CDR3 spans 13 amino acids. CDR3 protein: CASSQFAGYEQYF. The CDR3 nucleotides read TGTGCCAGCAGCCAATTCGCGGGGTACGAGCAGTACTTC.

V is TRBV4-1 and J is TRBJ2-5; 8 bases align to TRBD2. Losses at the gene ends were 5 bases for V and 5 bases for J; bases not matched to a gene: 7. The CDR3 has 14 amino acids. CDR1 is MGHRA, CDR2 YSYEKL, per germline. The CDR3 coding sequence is TGCGCCAGCAGCACACCGGGGGGGACGGAGACCCAGTACTTC. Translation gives CASSTPGGTETQYF.